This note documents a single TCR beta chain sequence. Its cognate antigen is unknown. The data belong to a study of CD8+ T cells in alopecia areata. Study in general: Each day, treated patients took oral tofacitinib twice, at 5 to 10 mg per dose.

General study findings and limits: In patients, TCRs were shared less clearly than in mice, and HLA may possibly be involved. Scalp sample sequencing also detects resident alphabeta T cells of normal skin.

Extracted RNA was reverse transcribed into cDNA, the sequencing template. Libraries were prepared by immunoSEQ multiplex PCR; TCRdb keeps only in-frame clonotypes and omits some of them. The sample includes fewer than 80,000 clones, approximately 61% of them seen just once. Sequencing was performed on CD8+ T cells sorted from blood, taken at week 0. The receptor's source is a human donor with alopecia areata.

CDR3: CSVDFVIQESTDTQYF. In DNA, the CDR3 is TGCAGCGTTGATTTCGTGATCCAGGAGAGCACAGATACGCAGTATTTT. The chain joins TRBV29-1 to TRBJ2-3, with unresolved D. The V and J ends lost 3 bases and 0 bases respectively, with 16 bases between them. The CDR3 runs to 16 residues. Germline CDR1 is SQVTM and CDR2 is ANQGSEA.